This T cell receptor (beta chain) was sequenced in a study of T-cell reconstitution after alpha-beta-depleted transplantation in children. Study-wide results and caveats: T-cell numbers and diversity, one year after transplant, stemmed largely from T cells that were newly produced.

Trimming pared 7 bases from V and 6 bases from J, leaving 6 bases between. Germline values: CDR1 MNHEY, CDR2 SVGEGT. CDR3 length: 11 amino acids. This clonotype was seen a handful of times. What it recognizes is unknown. Preparation of the TCRbeta library used unique molecular identifiers. TCRdb reanalysed the PCR reads using MiXCR and keeps one entry per CDR3 protein. The sample lists 500,000 or so distinct CDR3 sequences; 10% to 12% were seen once. The starting material was PBMCs, mostly from graft donor cells, obtained 180 days after TCRalphabeta/CD19-depleted stem cell transplant. The chain employs TRBV6-2 or TRBV6-3 and TRBJ2-2, with D uncertain. This clonotype was sampled from a female patient between 2 and 15 years old who had a stem cell transplant for aplastic anemia, so the T cells may come from the graft donor. CDR3 nucleotide sequence: TGTGCCAGCACTCTTCCCGGGGAGCTGTTTTTT. This encodes CASTLPGELFF.